The 13 T cell receptor beta chains in this list originate from one sample, sequenced in a study of low-dose radiotherapy and immunotherapy resistance in tumors. Time point indicated: before trial treatment. TRAV- and TRBV-specific primers, spanning alpha and beta chains, primed first-strand cDNA. TCR amplification ran roughly 21 PCR cycles using constant-region and V-primer adapter primers. TCRdb reanalysed the reads using MiXCR and keeps one entry per CDR3 protein. The sample shows 75,000 to 95,000 distinct CDR3 sequences, more than 8% of them seen only once. Sequenced material: PBMCs, taken before treatment. The origin of the receptors is a male donor with prostate cancer.

This clonotype was seen at least ten times. V usage is TRBV4-3 and J usage is TRBJ2-7, with D unresolved. The CDR3 covers 15 residues. The V end lost 1 base, the J end lost 2 bases, and 12 bases lay between the germline ends. Germline V CDR1 and CDR2: LGHNA, YSLEER. CDR3 sequence (DNA): TGCGCCAGCAGCCAAGGGATGGGATCTACCTACGAGCAGTACTTC. It yields the protein CASSQGMGSTYEQYF.

This clonotype occurred many times. This chain joins TRBV29-1 and TRBJ2-3, with TRBD1 matching 7 bases. Germline values: CDR1 SQVTM, CDR2 ANQGSEA. V was pared by 6 bases and J by 2 bases, with 11 bases of the junction left unmatched. This CDR3 has 15 residues. The CDR3 loop reads CSVDPGRGPTDTQYF. The CDR3 DNA sequence: TGCAGCGTCGACCCGGGTAGGGGGCCCACAGATACGCAGTATTTT.

This clonotype came up many times. This chain connects TRBV20-1 to TRBJ2-5; weak D call: TRBD2 (5 bases). The CDR3 covers 16 residues. Trimming stripped 6 bases from V and 5 bases from J, with 25 bases between. From germline, CDR1 is DFQATT and CDR2 SNEGSKA (reference sequence). CDR3: CSAAVSGMAFGETQYF. The DNA for the CDR3 is TGCAGTGCCGCTGTGTCGGGGATGGCGTTTGGGGAGACCCAGTACTTC.

This clonotype occurred once. A far larger clone is off by one base, so a read error is likely. This chain links TRBV10-3 with TRBJ2-1, with D perhaps matching TRBD2 (5 bases). The germline CDR1 and CDR2 sequences are ENHRY and SYGVKD. V shed 0 bases and J shed 10 bases, with 7 bases lying between them. This CDR3 is 12 amino acids long. CDR3 sequence: CAISESGVEQFF. For the CDR3, the DNA is TGTGCCATCAGTGAGTCCGGGGTCGAGCAGTTCTTC.

This clonotype was counted only a few times. The chain links TRBV20-1 to TRBJ2-7; D gene uncertain. V gave up 5 bases and J gave up 6 bases, with 20 bases separating them. In germline, CDR1 is DFQATT, CDR2 SNEGSKA (reference sequence). The CDR3 is made up of 14 amino acids. CDR3: CSAPMTGTPLEQYF. Here the CDR3 DNA reads TGCAGTGCTCCAATGACTGGTACCCCTCTCGAGCAGTACTTC.

At least ten counts were recorded for this clonotype. The V call is TRBV7-8, the J call TRBJ2-5; D not certain. The CDR3 loop spans 15 amino acids. The germline V and J ends were trimmed by 5 bases and 0 bases, with 13 bases remaining between them. Per the germline V gene, CDR1 is SGHVS and CDR2 is FQNEAQ. The chain's CDR3 is CASSANPGHQETQYF. CDR3 nucleotide sequence: TGTGCCAGCAGCGCGAACCCTGGGCACCAAGAGACCCAGTACTTC.

This chain connects TRBV4-2 to TRBJ2-2; no reliable D call. Germline V gene lookup returns CDR1 LGHNA and CDR2 YNFKEQ. Trimming took 8 bases from V and 1 from J, leaving 11 bases between them. CDR3 length: 14 amino acids. This CDR3 reads CASSSTVNTGELFF. The DNA for the CDR3 is TGTGCCAGCTCCTCTACGGTGAACACCGGGGAGCTGTTTTTT.

There are many counts of this clonotype. The chain carries TRBV5-1 and TRBJ2-1; TRBD2 matches 9 bases. The germline V gene encodes CDR1 SGHRS and CDR2 YFSETQ. The CDR3 runs to 15 residues. V trimming: 0 bases; J trimming: 5 bases; junction bases outside the gene matches: 3. DNA of the CDR3: TGCGCCAGCAGCTTGGTAGCGGGAGTTGACAATGAGCAGTTCTTC. As protein: CASSLVAGVDNEQFF.

This clonotype was detected ten times or more. V gene TRBV4-2 combines with J gene TRBJ1-6, with TRBD1 matching over 9 bases. V was clipped by 4 bases and J by 9 bases; unmatched bases: 4. Germline CDR1 and CDR2: LGHNA and YNFKEQ. CDR3 length: 14 residues. Here the CDR3 reads CASSPGDRVSPLHF. CDR3 nucleotides: TGTGCCAGCAGCCCCGGGGACAGGGTTTCACCCCTCCACTTT.

This clonotype has a count of ten or more. The V gene is TRBV12-3 or TRBV12-4, the J gene TRBJ2-1, with D perhaps assigned TRBD1 or TRBD2 (5 bases each). V was pared by 5 bases and J by 7 bases, with 18 bases between. This CDR3 has 15 residues. This chain's CDR3 is CASSHGDRLYNEQFF. CDR3 in DNA: TGTGCCAGCAGTCACGGGGACCGATTATATAATGAGCAGTTCTTC.

This clonotype was seen a handful of times. The V gene is TRBV7-2, the J gene TRBJ2-7; D may match TRBD1 or TRBD2 (5 bases each). The CDR3 is 14 residues long. V dropped 4 bases and J dropped 3 bases, with 13 bases sitting between them. Per the germline V gene, CDR1 is SGHTA and CDR2 is FQGNSA. DNA of the CDR3: TGTGCCAGCAGCTGGACCGGGGCGGACTACGAGCAGTACTTC. Translating it yields CASSWTGADYEQYF.

This clonotype was detected many times. The J gene is TRBJ2-1, the V gene TRBV23-1, with no clear D. TRBV23-1 is filed as an ORF, its function uncertain. The CDR3 is 15 residues long. V was clipped by 8 bases and J by 2 bases, with 16 bases between them. In nucleotides, the CDR3 is TGCGCCAGCCCCGACAAGCCCCTAACCTACAATGAGCAGTTCTTC. This encodes CASPDKPLTYNEQFF.

In its sample, this clonotype was seen many times. The gene calls are TRBV29-1 and TRBJ2-1; 13 nucleotides agree with TRBD2. Germline V gives CDR1 SQVTM, CDR2 ANQGSEA. The CDR3 totals 15 residues. V lost 4 bases and J lost 5; bases outside the gene matches: 5. The CDR3 coding sequence is TGCAGCGTTGCGACTAGCGGGAGGACTCACAATGAGCAGTTCTTC. Amino acids: CSVATSGRTHNEQFF.